A selection of T cell receptor beta chains follows, all from one sample in a study of cytomegalovirus exposure and HLA in healthy donors. Clones were sequenced by immunoSEQ multiplex PCR, and TCRdb holds only the in-frame ones, with some missing. The sample lists 130,000 or so clones, around 86% occurring once. What was sequenced was PBMCs. The receptors originated from a man aged 25-40 years in good health and CMV-seronegative. CDR3s include the opening cysteine and the closing phenylalanine or tryptophan. Fields, in order: V gene, J gene, clone size, D gene, CDR3 protein, CDR3 DNA. The D gene is left open where the match is weak. Where a row states a size, it is once, few, many or the class of an expanded clone; other rows omit it.

v_gene: TRBV11-2; j_gene: TRBJ1-4; abundance: .; d_gene: .; CDR3aa: CASSLDPQGYEKLFF; CDR3nt: TGTGCCAGCAGCTTAGATCCCCAGGGTTATGAAAAACTGTTTTTT
v_gene: TRBV10-3; j_gene: TRBJ1-3; abundance: .; d_gene: TRBD1; CDR3aa: CAISGTGSSGNTIYF; CDR3nt: TGTGCCATCAGTGGGACAGGCTCCTCTGGAAACACCATATATTTT
v_gene: TRBV9; j_gene: TRBJ2-4; abundance: .; d_gene: .; CDR3aa: CASSVGDTNIQYF; CDR3nt: TGTGCCAGCAGCGTGGGGGACACAAACATTCAGTACTTC
v_gene: TRBV11-3; j_gene: TRBJ2-5; abundance: .; d_gene: .; CDR3aa: CASSLHSIRFQETQYF; CDR3nt: TGTGCCAGCAGCTTACATAGCATCAGATTCCAAGAGACCCAGTACTTC
v_gene: TRBV2; j_gene: TRBJ2-7; abundance: .; d_gene: TRBD2; CDR3aa: CASRGDGNPNEQYF; CDR3nt: TGTGCCAGCCGGGGGGATGGAAATCCTAACGAGCAGTACTTC
v_gene: TRBV6-5; j_gene: TRBJ1-1; abundance: .; d_gene: .; CDR3aa: CASSYSWESYAFF; CDR3nt: TGTGCCAGCAGTTACTCGTGGGAGAGTTATGCTTTCTTT
v_gene: TRBV7-2; j_gene: TRBJ2-7; abundance: .; d_gene: TRBD1; CDR3aa: CASSADGTASFYEQYF; CDR3nt: TGTGCCAGCAGCGCCGACGGGACAGCTTCCTTCTACGAGCAGTACTTC
v_gene: TRBV7-9; j_gene: TRBJ2-7; abundance: .; d_gene: TRBD2; CDR3aa: CSSSLGGSGSRRDYEQYF; CDR3nt: TGTTCCAGCAGCTTAGGGGGTAGCGGGAGTCGCCGCGACTACGAGCAGTACTTC
v_gene: TRBV25-1; j_gene: TRBJ2-7; abundance: .; d_gene: .; CDR3aa: CASSELSREGGNEQYF; CDR3nt: TGTGCCAGCAGTGAATTATCCCGAGAAGGGGGAAACGAGCAGTACTTC
v_gene: TRBV28; j_gene: TRBJ2-7; abundance: .; d_gene: TRBD2; CDR3aa: CASSFQRGAPSSYEQYF; CDR3nt: TGTGCCAGCAGTTTCCAGCGGGGGGCCCCGAGCTCCTACGAGCAGTACTTC
v_gene: TRBV9; j_gene: TRBJ1-2; abundance: .; d_gene: .; CDR3aa: CASSGQFITYGYTF; CDR3nt: TGTGCCAGCAGCGGACAGTTCATTACTTATGGCTACACCTTC
v_gene: TRBV10-3; j_gene: TRBJ1-2; abundance: .; d_gene: .; CDR3aa: CAISESPQGSYGYTF; CDR3nt: TGTGCCATCAGTGAGTCCCCACAGGGTAGCTATGGCTACACCTTC
v_gene: TRBV28; j_gene: TRBJ2-3; abundance: .; d_gene: TRBD2; CDR3aa: CASSLWGTSGGGTDTQYF; CDR3nt: TGTGCCAGCAGTTTATGGGGGACTAGCGGGGGGGGCACAGATACGCAGTATTTT
v_gene: TRBV9; j_gene: TRBJ1-6; abundance: once; d_gene: TRBD1; CDR3aa: CASSPRTGVNSPLHF; CDR3nt: TGTGCCAGCAGCCCCCGGACAGGGGTTAATTCACCCCTCCACTTT
v_gene: TRBV10-3; j_gene: TRBJ2-3; abundance: .; d_gene: .; CDR3aa: CAISEPPITQYF; CDR3nt: TGTGCCATCAGTGAGCCCCCTATTACGCAGTATTTT
v_gene: TRBV28; j_gene: TRBJ1-1; abundance: .; d_gene: TRBD1; CDR3aa: CASSSIWTGERAEAFF; CDR3nt: TGTGCCAGCAGTTCCATCTGGACAGGGGAGAGAGCTGAAGCTTTCTTT
v_gene: TRBV2; j_gene: TRBJ2-2; abundance: .; d_gene: TRBD2; CDR3aa: CASSEAGTSGGPGELFF; CDR3nt: TGTGCCAGCAGTGAAGCGGGGACTAGCGGGGGGCCCGGGGAGCTGTTTTTT
v_gene: TRBV7-2; j_gene: TRBJ1-1; abundance: .; d_gene: TRBD1; CDR3aa: CASSREQGAQAFF; CDR3nt: TGTGCCAGCAGCCGAGAACAGGGGGCCCAAGCTTTCTTT
v_gene: TRBV7-2; j_gene: TRBJ1-1; abundance: once; d_gene: .; CDR3aa: CASSSLWGDTEAFF; CDR3nt: TGTGCCAGCAGTTCCTTGTGGGGGGACACTGAAGCTTTCTTT
v_gene: TRBV5-1; j_gene: TRBJ2-1; abundance: .; d_gene: .; CDR3aa: CASSSGVANEQFF; CDR3nt: TGCGCCAGCAGCTCGGGGGTCGCTAATGAGCAGTTCTTC
v_gene: TRBV6-1; j_gene: TRBJ1-1; abundance: .; d_gene: .; CDR3aa: CASSGQVVSEAFF; CDR3nt: TGTGCCAGCAGTGGGCAGGTGGTGAGTGAAGCTTTCTTT
v_gene: TRBV19; j_gene: TRBJ1-6; abundance: once; d_gene: .; CDR3aa: CASSPNNSPLHF; CDR3nt: TGTGCCAGTAGTCCCAATAATTCACCCCTCCACTTT
v_gene: TRBV15; j_gene: TRBJ1-2; abundance: .; d_gene: .; CDR3aa: CATSRGLSGDYGYTF; CDR3nt: TGTGCCACCAGCAGAGGCCTGTCGGGGGACTATGGCTACACCTTC
v_gene: TRBV5-5; j_gene: TRBJ1-2; abundance: .; d_gene: .; CDR3aa: CASRQNIRDTGYTF; CDR3nt: TGTGCCAGCAGACAGAACATCCGGGACACCGGCTACACCTTC
v_gene: TRBV5-1; j_gene: TRBJ1-1; abundance: once; d_gene: .; CDR3aa: CASSRFEGENTEAFF; CDR3nt: TGCGCCAGCAGCAGATTCGAGGGGGAGAACACTGAAGCTTTCTTT
v_gene: TRBV5-1; j_gene: TRBJ2-7; abundance: .; d_gene: TRBD2; CDR3aa: CASSASGSSYEQYF; CDR3nt: TGCGCCAGCAGCGCCAGCGGGAGCTCCTACGAGCAGTACTTC
v_gene: TRBV7-9; j_gene: TRBJ2-7; abundance: .; d_gene: .; CDR3aa: CASSLARDLPYEQYF; CDR3nt: TGTGCCAGCAGCTTAGCTAGGGACTTACCCTACGAGCAGTACTTC
v_gene: TRBV5-4; j_gene: TRBJ2-1; abundance: .; d_gene: TRBD2; CDR3aa: CASSPTLAGGYNEQFF; CDR3nt: TGTGCCAGCAGCCCTACCCTAGCGGGGGGTTACAATGAGCAGTTCTTC
v_gene: TRBV29-1; j_gene: TRBJ2-3; abundance: .; d_gene: TRBD1; CDR3aa: CSVEEGWTGGQYF; CDR3nt: TGCAGCGTTGAAGAGGGCTGGACAGGGGGGCAGTATTTT
v_gene: TRBV10-3; j_gene: TRBJ2-7; abundance: .; d_gene: .; CDR3aa: CAISEGGGGYEQYF; CDR3nt: TGTGCCATCAGTGAAGGTGGTGGAGGCTACGAGCAGTACTTC
v_gene: TRBV21-1; j_gene: TRBJ1-5; abundance: .; d_gene: .; CDR3aa: CASSKGVGLFGQGDTYSNQPQHF; CDR3nt: TGTGCCAGCAGCAAAGGGGTGGGGTTGTTTGGACAGGGCGACACCTATAGCAATCAGCCCCAGCATTTT
v_gene: TRBV28; j_gene: TRBJ1-2; abundance: .; d_gene: .; CDR3aa: CASSLVSNYGYTF; CDR3nt: TGTGCCAGCAGTTTAGTCAGTAACTATGGCTACACCTTC
v_gene: TRBV2; j_gene: TRBJ1-1; abundance: .; d_gene: .; CDR3aa: CASSDIVNTEAFF; CDR3nt: TGTGCCAGCAGTGACATTGTGAACACTGAAGCTTTCTTT
v_gene: TRBV7-9; j_gene: TRBJ1-1; abundance: .; d_gene: TRBD1; CDR3aa: CASSLADREVNTEAFF; CDR3nt: TGTGCCAGCAGCTTAGCTGACAGGGAAGTGAACACTGAAGCTTTCTTT
v_gene: TRBV11-2; j_gene: TRBJ2-7; abundance: once; d_gene: TRBD2; CDR3aa: CASTSGGGPYEQYF; CDR3nt: TGTGCCAGCACCTCGGGGGGGGGACCCTACGAGCAGTACTTC
v_gene: TRBV27; j_gene: TRBJ2-2; abundance: .; d_gene: .; CDR3aa: CASSPMEGFFPGELFF; CDR3nt: TGTGCCAGCAGCCCCATGGAGGGGTTCTTTCCCGGGGAGCTGTTTTTT
v_gene: TRBV15; j_gene: TRBJ1-2; abundance: .; d_gene: TRBD1; CDR3aa: CATSGTGPSHGYTF; CDR3nt: TGTGCCACCAGCGGGACAGGCCCCTCGCATGGCTACACCTTC
v_gene: TRBV5-4; j_gene: TRBJ2-3; abundance: .; d_gene: TRBD2; CDR3aa: CASSLVRAGGGDTQYF; CDR3nt: TGTGCCAGCAGCTTGGTGCGAGCGGGGGGGGGAGATACGCAGTATTTT
v_gene: TRBV5-1; j_gene: TRBJ1-1; abundance: .; d_gene: .; CDR3aa: CASSLGRADTEAFF; CDR3nt: TGCGCCAGCAGCTTGGGGAGGGCGGACACTGAAGCTTTCTTT
v_gene: TRBV5-1; j_gene: TRBJ2-3; abundance: .; d_gene: TRBD2; CDR3aa: CASSFPLRGGADTQYF; CDR3nt: TGCGCCAGCAGCTTCCCCCTGCGGGGGGGGGCAGATACGCAGTATTTT
v_gene: TRBV28; j_gene: TRBJ1-5; abundance: .; d_gene: .; CDR3aa: CASSLGGYSNQPQHF; CDR3nt: TGTGCCAGCAGTTTGGGGGGGTATAGCAATCAGCCCCAGCATTTT
v_gene: TRBV2; j_gene: TRBJ1-3; abundance: .; d_gene: .; CDR3aa: CASSENGGFGNTIYF; CDR3nt: TGTGCCAGCAGTGAAAACGGGGGATTCGGAAACACCATATATTTT
v_gene: TRBV11-2; j_gene: TRBJ2-3; abundance: .; d_gene: TRBD2; CDR3aa: CASSPGTSWYPDTQYF; CDR3nt: TGTGCCAGCAGCCCTGGGACTAGCTGGTATCCAGATACGCAGTATTTT
v_gene: TRBV5-6; j_gene: TRBJ1-1; abundance: .; d_gene: .; CDR3aa: CASSLMGGADTEAFF; CDR3nt: TGTGCCAGCAGCTTGATGGGGGGGGCAGACACTGAAGCTTTCTTT
v_gene: TRBV6-5; j_gene: TRBJ1-2; abundance: .; d_gene: .; CDR3aa: CASGGENYGYTF; CDR3nt: TGTGCCAGTGGGGGGGAGAACTATGGCTACACCTTC
v_gene: TRBV7-6; j_gene: TRBJ1-4; abundance: .; d_gene: TRBD1; CDR3aa: CASSSGQYNEKLFF; CDR3nt: TGTGCCAGCAGCTCGGGACAGTATAATGAAAAACTGTTTTTT
v_gene: TRBV29-1; j_gene: TRBJ1-1; abundance: .; d_gene: TRBD1; CDR3aa: CSATTGATEAFF; CDR3nt: TGCAGCGCTACGACAGGGGCCACTGAAGCTTTCTTT
v_gene: TRBV9; j_gene: TRBJ2-2; abundance: .; d_gene: .; CDR3aa: CASSLQSAGELFF; CDR3nt: TGTGCCAGCAGCTTGCAGAGCGCCGGGGAGCTGTTTTTT
v_gene: TRBV14; j_gene: TRBJ2-2; abundance: .; d_gene: .; CDR3aa: CASSQVTGGSGELFF; CDR3nt: TGTGCCAGCAGCCAAGTAACAGGTGGATCCGGGGAGCTGTTTTTT
v_gene: TRBV28; j_gene: TRBJ2-7; abundance: .; d_gene: .; CDR3aa: CASTRLPQEQYF; CDR3nt: TGTGCCAGCACCCGACTACCCCAGGAGCAGTACTTC
v_gene: TRBV9; j_gene: TRBJ2-1; abundance: .; d_gene: .; CDR3aa: CASSPQGRSSYNEQFF; CDR3nt: TGTGCCAGCAGCCCCCAGGGGAGAAGCTCCTACAATGAGCAGTTCTTC
v_gene: TRBV28; j_gene: TRBJ1-5; abundance: once; d_gene: .; CDR3aa: CTSSLSAGAWQPQHF; CDR3nt: TGTACCAGCAGTTTGTCGGCGGGCGCTTGGCAGCCCCAGCATTTT
v_gene: TRBV18; j_gene: TRBJ2-1; abundance: .; d_gene: .; CDR3aa: CASSPQLNEQFF; CDR3nt: TGTGCCAGCTCACCTCAACTAAATGAGCAGTTCTTC
v_gene: TRBV30; j_gene: TRBJ2-1; abundance: .; d_gene: TRBD2; CDR3aa: CAWKEMVGTSGGEEQFF; CDR3nt: TGTGCCTGGAAGGAGATGGTCGGGACTAGCGGGGGGGAGGAGCAGTTCTTC
v_gene: TRBV7-2; j_gene: TRBJ2-7; abundance: .; d_gene: TRBD2; CDR3aa: CASSLGRTSGDYEQYF; CDR3nt: TGTGCCAGCAGCTTAGGTCGGACTAGCGGGGACTACGAGCAGTACTTC